This is a list of T cell receptor beta chains from one sample in a study of identical twins. MiXCR, applied by TCRdb to the 5' RACE reads, yields one record per CDR3 protein. The data show a few hundred thousand distinct CDR3 sequences, 9% to 10% seen once. The sequenced material came from naive T cells sorted from blood. These TCRs come from a woman aged 45-65 years in good health. Both conserved end residues are part of each CDR3. Each record gives: CDR3 protein, CDR3 DNA, D gene, V gene, J gene, clone size. The D gene is left open where the match is weak. Not all rows give a size; the values are once, few, many and, for expanded clones, a class.

CDR3: CSASGQPANTGELFF
DNA: TGCAGTGCATCGGGACAGCCTGCGAACACCGGGGAGCTGTTTTTT
D: TRBD1
V: TRBV20-1
J: TRBJ2-2
size: -

CDR3: CASSVVPSGRAKEQYF
DNA: TGTGCCAGCAGCGTAGTCCCTAGCGGGAGGGCAAAGGAGCAGTACTTC
D: TRBD2
V: TRBV9
J: TRBJ2-7
size: few

CDR3: CASGLVGRAWAQYF
DNA: TGTGCTAGTGGTTTGGTAGGTCGAGCCTGGGCCCAGTACTTC
D: -
V: TRBV12-5
J: TRBJ2-5
size: few

CDR3: CASSIGGGLTSYEQYF
DNA: TGTGCCAGCAGCATAGGAGGGGGTTTAACCTCCTACGAGCAGTACTTC
D: -
V: TRBV7-9
J: TRBJ2-7
size: many

CDR3: CASRGEGVGYTF
DNA: TGTGCCAGCAGGGGGGAGGGGGTTGGCTACACCTTC
D: -
V: TRBV12-3/TRBV12-4
J: TRBJ1-2
size: many

CDR3: CSARDPGLAGNMGSYNEQFF
DNA: TGCAGTGCCCGAGACCCGGGACTAGCGGGAAATATGGGCTCCTACAATGAGCAGTTCTTC
D: TRBD2
V: TRBV20-1
J: TRBJ2-1
size: once

CDR3: CSVVASQETQYF
DNA: TGCAGCGTTGTTGCGTCTCAAGAGACCCAGTACTTC
D: -
V: TRBV29-1
J: TRBJ2-5
size: many

CDR3: CATSRDMGDTGELFF
DNA: TGTGCCACCAGCAGAGATATGGGCGACACCGGGGAGCTGTTTTTT
D: -
V: TRBV15
J: TRBJ2-2
size: -

CDR3: CASSQEVLADEQFF
DNA: TGTGCCAGCAGCCAAGAGGTCCTAGCCGATGAGCAGTTCTTC
D: -
V: TRBV3-1
J: TRBJ2-1
size: few

CDR3: CASSYAVLAGPDNEQFF
DNA: TGTGCCAGCAGTTACGCTGTTCTAGCGGGACCTGACAATGAGCAGTTCTTC
D: TRBD2
V: TRBV6-6
J: TRBJ2-1
size: many

CDR3: CASSLPDSYGTEAFF
DNA: TGTGCCAGCAGTTTACCGGACAGCTATGGAACTGAAGCTTTCTTT
D: -
V: TRBV12-3/TRBV12-4
J: TRBJ1-1
size: many

CDR3: CASRGEASYNEQFF
DNA: TGTGCCAGCAGGGGGGAGGCATCCTACAATGAGCAGTTCTTC
D: -
V: TRBV2
J: TRBJ2-1
size: -

CDR3: CASRGDRVNTEAFF
DNA: TGTGCCAGCAGGGGCGACAGGGTGAACACTGAAGCTTTCTTT
D: TRBD1
V: TRBV3-1
J: TRBJ1-1
size: many

CDR3: CAISESTGNTGELFF
DNA: TGTGCCATCAGTGAGTCTACCGGGAACACCGGGGAGCTGTTTTTT
D: -
V: TRBV10-3
J: TRBJ2-2
size: many

CDR3: CATSDLTANTGELFF
DNA: TGTGCCACCAGTGATTTGACGGCGAACACCGGGGAGCTGTTTTTT
D: -
V: TRBV24-1
J: TRBJ2-2
size: few

CDR3: CASSFQGGSYYNEQFF
DNA: TGTGCCAGCAGCTTTCAGGGCGGATCATACTACAATGAGCAGTTCTTC
D: -
V: TRBV11-2
J: TRBJ2-1
size: -

CDR3: CASRHSYEQYF
DNA: TGCGCCAGCAGACACTCCTACGAGCAGTACTTC
D: -
V: TRBV4-1
J: TRBJ2-7
size: few

CDR3: CASGSMGGYNEQFF
DNA: TGCGCCAGCGGATCCATGGGAGGGTACAATGAGCAGTTCTTC
D: TRBD2
V: TRBV5-1
J: TRBJ2-1
size: many

CDR3: CSVEDGAGVGMGSYNEQFF
DNA: TGCAGCGTTGAAGATGGGGCGGGGGTCGGAATGGGCTCCTACAATGAGCAGTTCTTC
D: TRBD2
V: TRBV29-1
J: TRBJ2-1
size: few

CDR3: CASKDGRRGNTIYF
DNA: TGCGCCAGCAAGGACGGACGTCGAGGAAACACCATATATTTT
D: -
V: TRBV5-1
J: TRBJ1-3
size: few

CDR3: CASRGGASGAYNEQFF
DNA: TGTGCCAGCAGAGGAGGGGCTAGCGGGGCCTACAATGAGCAGTTCTTC
D: TRBD2
V: TRBV2
J: TRBJ2-1
size: many

CDR3: CASRDDRGHNSPLHF
DNA: TGTGCCAGCAGAGACGACAGGGGCCATAATTCACCCCTCCACTTT
D: TRBD1
V: TRBV6-2/TRBV6-3
J: TRBJ1-6
size: many

CDR3: CASSSEIAFDEQYF
DNA: TGTGCCAGCAGTTCTGAAATTGCGTTTGACGAGCAGTACTTC
D: -
V: TRBV6-6
J: TRBJ2-7
size: -

CDR3: CASNLGLAGGPTDTQYF
DNA: TGTGCCAGCAACCTTGGGCTAGCGGGAGGGCCGACAGATACGCAGTATTTT
D: TRBD2
V: TRBV11-3
J: TRBJ2-3
size: -

CDR3: CSASRGRLARPLAKNIQYF
DNA: TGCAGTGCTAGCAGGGGGAGACTAGCGAGACCCCTAGCCAAAAACATTCAGTACTTC
D: -
V: TRBV20-1
J: TRBJ2-4
size: few

CDR3: CASSIHGGGNTEAFF
DNA: TGTGCCAGCAGCATCCATGGGGGGGGGAACACTGAAGCTTTCTTT
D: -
V: TRBV13
J: TRBJ1-1
size: many

CDR3: CASSHAGRGEKLFF
DNA: TGCGCCAGCAGCCACGCGGGAAGGGGTGAAAAACTGTTTTTT
D: -
V: TRBV4-1
J: TRBJ1-4
size: few

CDR3: CASSLVGLAAYNEQFF
DNA: TGTGCCAGCAGTTTGGTGGGACTAGCAGCTTACAATGAGCAGTTCTTC
D: TRBD2
V: TRBV12-3/TRBV12-4
J: TRBJ2-1
size: -

CDR3: CASSSQGGEYNEQFF
DNA: TGCGCCAGCAGCTCACAGGGAGGGGAGTACAATGAGCAGTTCTTC
D: -
V: TRBV5-1
J: TRBJ2-1
size: few